The T cell receptor beta chain under discussion was sequenced for a study of Tregs in tolerant kidney transplant recipients (dated by TCRdb to about 2019). At the level of the whole study: The study applied TCRbeta sequencing to find donor-specific regulatory T cells before combined kidney and bone marrow transplantation and then followed those same cells after transplant.

For TCRbeta CDR3 sequencing, genomic DNA from the sorted cells was extracted using the QIAGEN DNeasy Blood and Tissue Kit. High-throughput TCRbeta CDR3 sequencing, including PCR amplification with bias correction and internal controls, was performed commercially through immunoSEQ. Regarding the original processing steps: A unique productive TCRbeta sequence was defined by the CDR3 nucleotide sequence when primers matched, and otherwise by the CDR3 amino acid sequence together with the Vbeta and Jbeta genes. Sorting error was corrected by removing sequences shared between sorted populations at a frequency ratio of 2:1 or less, and the remaining shared sequences were assigned to the higher population. A sequence counted as donor-reactive if, in CFSE-low cells, the sequence had a frequency of at least 0.01% and was expanded at least 5-fold compared with unstimulated cells. Repertoire divergence was quantified by Jensen-Shannon divergence calculated from the top 100 TCRbeta sequences ranked by frequency. For samples with multiple sequencing runs, sorting error was corrected in each run separately before the runs were combined. TCRdb stores this immuneACCESS table with in-frame sequences only. Part of the clones is absent; in the studies checked, under half of the shortfall reflects unresolved V genes, and no reason is known for the rest. Clonal size and the V and J genes are those of that table, whereas D and trimming came from the DNA. This sample's table lists approximately 6,000 clones. The leading ten clones occupy about two fifths of the sample.

Here is what the overall study found, with its caveats: In tolerant patients, donor-specific Tregs expanded more than Tregs overall, which suggests antigen-driven rather than nonspecific expansion. Biological reproducibility was not examined directly, but technical replication error appeared to be minimal. Because the study included only a small number of patients, the results must be confirmed in larger populations and under other immunosuppression protocols. The most biologically relevant and donor-specific TCRbeta repertoire appeared to be identified by expanding Tregs with activated donor B cells. For some patients the PCR primers changed over time, which made it impossible to compare the samples from those patients at the nucleotide level.

A distance of 6 bases separates the germline ends of V and J, which lose 3 bases and 3 bases respectively. CDR1 and CDR2, looked up from the germline V gene, are SGDLS and YYNGEE. The CDR3 numbers 12 residues from cysteine through phenylalanine. The DNA has 27 bases, all within the CDR3, and is read from base 1. A remark on this clone: Which antigen it targets is not known. The CDR3 extends 3 residues past the end of the read, so its final part is completed from the germline J gene.

Related donors were used in the transplants with nonmyeloablative bone marrow transplantation, and mixed chimerism was transient in the human trials. Unstimulated Tregs (CD4+CD25+CD127-), CD4+ non-Tregs (CD4+CD25-), CD4 and CD8 cells were FACS-sorted from thawed PBMCs. A few combined kidney and bone marrow transplant recipients from the ITN036ST trial were included as patients, and samples were available only from these trial subjects. Healthy control blood was separated into PBMCs by Ficoll density gradient and cryopreserved, and patient PBMCs were collected both before and after transplant. The clonotype comes from a human patient who received a combined kidney and bone marrow transplant. In transplant recipients, some T cells may be of donor rather than host origin. The V and J genes are TRBV9 and TRBJ1-2; TRBD1 is perhaps the D gene, given 6 matching bases. Here the sequenced sample was CD8+ T cells from blood (PBMCs), taken 12 months after the transplant. The CDR3 protein is CASSGTDYGYTF. The sequenced part of the CDR3 DNA is TGTGCCAGCAGCGGGACAGACTATGGC.